This T cell receptor (beta chain) comes out of a study of OX40 agonist ivuxolimab in advanced cancers. Study as a whole: Ivuxolimab, an antibody that agonizes OX40 (CD134), was administered to the patients. Study findings and constraints: In the 0.1-3.0 mg/kg groups, partial responders showed among the lowest expansion.

A remark on this clone: Its target is not known.

This CDR3 comprises 16 residues. The germline V gene encodes CDR1 SGHRS and CDR2 YFSETQ. V lost 3 bases and J lost 2; bases outside the gene matches: 9. The method was immunoSEQ multiplex PCR; TCRdb's version includes in-frame clones alone and lacks a portion of them. The sample holds 82,000 or so clones, around 83% seen once. The sample here was CD4+ or CD8+ T cells sorted from blood, taken in a trial of the OX40 agonist ivuxolimab. This sequence joins TRBV5-1 and TRBJ2-5; 8 bases match TRBD1. The TCR was taken from an adult with an advanced solid tumor such as melanoma, head and neck, liver or kidney cancer. The CDR3 nucleotides read TGCGCCAGCAGCTACCGAAGACAGGGGACGCAAGAGACCCAGTACTTC. Its translation is CASSYRRQGTQETQYF.